The text below deals with one T cell receptor (beta chain). This record belongs to a study of blood T cell repertoires in COVID-19. Some clones are missing from TCRdb's copy, which holds only in-frame ones; the method was immunoSEQ multiplex PCR. The table has about 180,000 clones, over 75% seen once. The germline gives CDR1 MNHEY, CDR2 SVGAGI. The CDR3 has 15 residues. V lost 4 bases to trimming and J lost 4 bases, with 16 bases between them. Sequencing was performed on PBMCs or T cells enriched from blood (not recorded which). The clonotype originates from a human donor with acute COVID-19. The donor label of this sample is uncertain. J is TRBJ1-2 and V is TRBV6-5; D is uncertain. The CDR3: CASSSLWRKPYGYTF. The CDR3 nucleotides read TGTGCCAGCAGTTCTTTGTGGAGGAAACCCTATGGCTACACCTTC.